A selection of T cell receptor beta chains follows, all from one sample in a study of cytomegalovirus exposure and HLA in healthy donors. This table comes from immunoSEQ multiplex PCR, and its TCRdb copy is limited to in-frame clones, with some not included. The repertoire holds some 140,000 clones, with around 79% as singletons. The sequenced material came from PBMCs. Receptors originate from a woman aged 45-60 years in good health and CMV-seropositive. Both conserved end residues are part of each CDR3.

v_gene: TRBV5-6
j_gene: TRBJ1-5
len: 15
CDR3aa: CASSFQGMGNQPQHF

v_gene: TRBV9
j_gene: TRBJ1-4
len: 18
CDR3aa: CASSVGGGPGQPNEKLFF

v_gene: TRBV15
j_gene: TRBJ1-5
len: 16
CDR3aa: CATSRDSGGFNQPQHF

v_gene: TRBV18
j_gene: TRBJ1-4
len: 14
CDR3aa: CASSRDRGFEKLFF

v_gene: TRBV21-1
j_gene: TRBJ2-3
len: 20
CDR3aa: CASSPKQGLAQGIDTDTQYF

v_gene: TRBV7-9
j_gene: TRBJ1-1
len: 14
CDR3aa: CASSLDGGITEAFF

v_gene: TRBV27
j_gene: NA
len: 14
CDR3aa: CASSFGGQSYEQYF

v_gene: TRBV4-3
j_gene: TRBJ2-2
len: 14
CDR3aa: CASSQVRLAGELFF

v_gene: TRBV19
j_gene: TRBJ2-4
len: 16
CDR3aa: CASSIVWGLNKNIQYF

v_gene: TRBV14
j_gene: TRBJ2-3
len: 13
CDR3aa: CASSQARTDTQYF

v_gene: TRBV30
j_gene: TRBJ2-2
len: 16
CDR3aa: CACSKGLAGNTGELFF

v_gene: TRBV5-1
j_gene: TRBJ2-7
len: 16
CDR3aa: CASSLEAGASSYEQYF

v_gene: TRBV28
j_gene: TRBJ1-1
len: 12
CDR3aa: CASSLPGQRAFF

v_gene: TRBV29-1
j_gene: TRBJ2-3
len: 14
CDR3aa: CSHASGQVTDTQYF

v_gene: TRBV19
j_gene: TRBJ1-5
len: 14
CDR3aa: CASSATGGNQPQHF

v_gene: TRBV19
j_gene: TRBJ2-7
len: 14
CDR3aa: CASRETGSSYEQYF

v_gene: TRBV6-5
j_gene: TRBJ1-3
len: 14
CDR3aa: CASSGDIIGNTIYF

v_gene: TRBV9
j_gene: TRBJ2-7
len: 18
CDR3aa: CASSVGLAGGGLSYEQYF

v_gene: TRBV7-9
j_gene: TRBJ1-3
len: 14
CDR3aa: CASSLGVPGITIYF

v_gene: TRBV7-9
j_gene: TRBJ1-1
len: 15
CDR3aa: CASSLERVRDTEAFF

v_gene: TRBV2
j_gene: TRBJ1-2
len: 14
CDR3aa: CASSEKRQVDGYTF

v_gene: TRBV29-1
j_gene: TRBJ1-1
len: 12
CDR3aa: CSVEGGDPEAFF

v_gene: TRBV25-1
j_gene: TRBJ2-7
len: 14
CDR3aa: CASSGGAGSYEQYF

v_gene: TRBV9
j_gene: NA
len: 14
CDR3aa: CASSELPTSYEQYF

v_gene: TRBV7-4
j_gene: TRBJ2-2
len: 17
CDR3aa: CASSLVKGTGGVEELFF

v_gene: TRBV2
j_gene: TRBJ2-3
len: 14
CDR3aa: CASSRLAGADTQYF

v_gene: TRBV30
j_gene: TRBJ1-2
len: 14
CDR3aa: CAWSGSGHEYRYTF

v_gene: TRBV27
j_gene: TRBJ2-5
len: 12
CDR3aa: CASSAIQGTQYF

v_gene: TRBV2
j_gene: TRBJ1-1
len: 15
CDR3aa: CASKRYTSMNTEAFF

v_gene: TRBV10-1
j_gene: TRBJ2-2
len: 13
CDR3aa: CASSEGGSGELFF

v_gene: TRBV27
j_gene: TRBJ2-5
len: 13
CDR3aa: CASSSNRDTTQYF

v_gene: TRBV7-2
j_gene: TRBJ1-2
len: 14
CDR3aa: CASSLEGQGGGYTF

v_gene: TRBV11-2
j_gene: TRBJ2-6
len: 19
CDR3aa: CASSALPGQGSSGANVLTF

v_gene: TRBV7-2
j_gene: TRBJ1-1
len: 15
CDR3aa: CASSLAQGWGTEAFF

v_gene: TRBV6-5
j_gene: TRBJ2-2
len: 15
CDR3aa: CASSSVTENTGELFF

v_gene: TRBV7-3
j_gene: TRBJ1-1
len: 13
CDR3aa: CASSSNGALGAFF

v_gene: TRBV6-1
j_gene: TRBJ2-5
len: 15
CDR3aa: CASSILAGDQETQYF